Sequencing of this T cell receptor beta chain was carried out in a study of blood T cell repertoires in COVID-19. The wider study: The origin of the acute and convalescent COVID-19 samples was the United States, Italy and Spain.

The germline gives CDR1 MDHEN, CDR2 SYDVKM. J was trimmed by 0 bases and V by 8 bases; bases with no gene match: 8. This CDR3 has 15 amino acids. The table came from immunoSEQ multiplex PCR; TCRdb's copy has only in-frame clones and leaves some out. The sample shows tens of thousands of clones, 86% of them seen only once. The chain has TRBV28 and TRBJ2-7; 9 nucleotides agree with TRBD1. The sequence derives from a man aged 45-65 years with active COVID-19. The specimen was peripheral blood. The CDR3 loop is CASGTGGVSSYEQYF. The CDR3 DNA sequence: TGTGCCAGCGGTACAGGGGGCGTTAGCTCCTACGAGCAGTACTTC.